The 16 T cell receptor beta chains listed next were all sequenced from one sample in a study of radiation and T cells in renal cell carcinoma. The method was immunoSEQ multiplex PCR; TCRdb's version includes in-frame clones alone and lacks a portion of them. The sample lists 120,000 or so clones; about four fifths were seen once. Time point meaning: blood 2 weeks post-SBRT. The sample's treatment: 15 Gy SBRT to primary tumor, nephrectomy 4 weeks later. This sample comprised blood, obtained from a patient whose treatment included radiotherapy and nephrectomy. The receptors stem from a man aged 45-65 years with renal cell carcinoma.

The gene calls are TRBV4-1 and TRBJ2-3; a possible D gene is TRBD1 (6 bases). Trimming shortened V by 1 base and J by 1 base, and 18 bases separated the two germline ends. Per germline, CDR1 MGHRA and CDR2 YSYEKL. The CDR3 consists of 18 residues. The CDR3 is CASSQALQGRGGTDTQYF. The CDR3 DNA follows: TGCGCCAGCAGCCAAGCTCTTCAGGGGAGAGGGGGCACAGATACGCAGTATTTT.

CDR3: CSAGGRGRYEQYF. CDR3 bases: TGCAGCGCAGGGGGGCGGGGTCGATACGAGCAGTACTTC. V is TRBV29-1 and J is TRBJ2-7, with a possible D match to TRBD1 (7 bases). Germline V gives CDR1 SQVTM, CDR2 ANQGSEA. This CDR3 contains 13 residues. Trimming cost V 7 bases and J 4 bases, with 17 bases left between them.

The chain joins TRBV7-9 to TRBJ2-4; the match to TRBD2 covers 8 bases. Trimming at V came to 5 bases and at J to 1 base, leaving 7 bases not matched to a gene. Germline loops: CDR1 SEHNR, CDR2 FQNEAQ (reference sequence). The CDR3 contains 16 residues. The CDR3 reads CASSPREARAKNIQYF. Here the CDR3 DNA reads TGTGCCAGCAGCCCGCGGGAGGCCCGGGCCAAAAACATTCAGTACTTC.

The chain combines TRBV7-9 with TRBJ2-7; D is undetermined. V lost 9 bases to trimming and J lost 3 bases, with 12 bases between them. Per the germline V gene, CDR1 is SEHNR and CDR2 is FQNEAQ (reference sequence). CDR3 length: 12 amino acids. The CDR3 is CASGLSGYEQYF. CDR3 nucleotide sequence: TGTGCCAGTGGGTTATCCGGCTACGAGCAGTACTTC. The full variable domain, with the rest looked up from reference TRBV7-9 and TRBJ2-7, is DTGVSQNPRHKITKRGQNVTFRCDPISEHNRLYWYRQTLGQGPEFLTYFQNEAQLEKSRLLSDRFSAERPKGSFSTLEIQRTEQGDSAMYLCASGLSGYEQYFGPGTRLTVT.

The rearrangement uses TRBV5-1 and TRBJ2-7; perhaps TRBD2 as D (6 bases). Per germline, CDR1 SGHRS and CDR2 YFSETQ. Between the trimmed V and J ends, which lost 1 base and 5 bases, there was a span of 13 bases. The CDR3 covers 14 residues. The CDR3 reads CASSLRQGGHEQYF. CDR3 DNA sequence: TGCGCCAGCAGCTTGCGGCAGGGAGGTCACGAGCAGTACTTC.

The J gene is TRBJ1-1, the V gene TRBV27; weak D call: TRBD1 (5 bases). Trimming cost V 6 bases and J 0 bases, with 11 bases left between them. CDR1 and CDR2 (germline): MNHEY, SMNVEV (reference sequence). The CDR3 loop spans 14 amino acids. For the CDR3, the DNA is TGTGCCAGCAGCCAACAGGCCTTGAACACTGAAGCTTTCTTT. Translation: CASSQQALNTEAFF.

This clone showed up just once. J is TRBJ1-4 and V is TRBV5-1; tentative D call: TRBD1 (6 bases). The CDR3 length is 15 residues. Between the trimmed V and J ends, which lost 0 bases and 0 bases, there was a span of 6 bases. The V gene's germline CDR1 is SGHRS and CDR2 YFSETQ. This chain's CDR3 is CASSLGQATNEKLFF. The CDR3 DNA follows: TGCGCCAGCAGCTTGGGACAGGCAACTAATGAAAAACTGTTTTTT.

The chain has TRBV6-4 and TRBJ1-5; 10 bases match TRBD1. Losses at the gene ends were 6 bases for V and 8 bases for J; bases not matched to a gene: 10. CDR1 MRHNA and CDR2 SNTAGT come from the germline V gene. The CDR3 is made up of 15 amino acids. The CDR3 DNA reads TGTGCCAGCAGCTTGACAGGGGGCAATGGGAAGCCCCAGCATTTT. Its protein is CASSLTGGNGKPQHF.

CDR3 coding DNA: TGTGCCAGCAGCGTAGCTGACAGTCCCCCCTACGAGCAGTACTTC. This gives the protein CASSVADSPPYEQYF. This rearrangement joins TRBV9 to TRBJ2-7, with D perhaps matching TRBD1 (5 bases). V was pared by 0 bases and J by 2 bases, with 12 bases between. CDR3 length: 15 amino acids. Per germline, CDR1 SGDLS and CDR2 YYNGEE.

This chain uses TRBV6-1 with TRBJ2-7; 7 bases agree with TRBD2. The CDR3 covers 13 residues. The germline V gene encodes CDR1 MNHNS and CDR2 SASEGT. The V segment lost 4 bases and the J segment 6 bases; nucleotides outside the gene matches: 6. The CDR3 is CASSVLREREQYF. The CDR3 nucleotides read TGTGCCAGCAGTGTTCTGCGGGAGCGCGAGCAGTACTTC.

This sequence joins TRBV2 and TRBJ2-2; D is unclear. The germline V and J ends were trimmed by 5 bases and 4 bases, with 8 bases remaining between them. CDR1 and CDR2 (germline): SNHLY, FYNNEI. CDR3 length: 13 amino acids. This CDR3 is CASSSSATGELFF. The DNA of the CDR3 is TGTGCCAGCAGTTCCTCAGCCACCGGGGAGCTGTTTTTT.

This clone was counted at least ten times. The gene calls are TRBV6-1 and TRBJ2-7; tentatively, D is TRBD2 (6 bases). Trimming left V 8 bases short and J 5 bases short, with 13 bases between. Looked up from germline, CDR1 is MNHNS and CDR2 is SASEGT. This CDR3 has 12 amino acids. CDR3 sequence (DNA): TGTGCCAGCCGGAGGGATACCCACGAGCAGTACTTC. Protein sequence: CASRRDTHEQYF.

The chain is built from TRBV9 and TRBJ2-3, with D possibly being TRBD1 or TRBD2 (5 bases each). Per germline, CDR1 SGDLS and CDR2 YYNGEE. This CDR3 region has 16 residues. V shed 4 bases and J shed 0 bases, with 15 bases lying between them. The CDR3: CASSTLPGPSTDTQYF. The CDR3 DNA reads as TGTGCCAGCAGCACACTTCCGGGACCTAGCACAGATACGCAGTATTTT. The whole variable domain, remainder taken from reference TRBV9 and TRBJ2-3, is DSGVTQTPKHLITATGQRVTLRCSPRSGDLSVYWYQQSLDQGLQFLIQYYNGEERAKGNILERFSAQQFPDLHSELNLSSLELGDSALYFCASSTLPGPSTDTQYFGPGTRLTVL.

J is TRBJ1-6 and V is TRBV7-2, with D uncertain. Germline-derived CDR1 and CDR2 are SGHTA and FQGNSA. The CDR3 length is 13 residues. V lost 1 base to trimming and J lost 8 bases, with 6 bases between them. The CDR3 is CASSLDVDSPLHF. DNA for the CDR3: TGTGCCAGCAGCTTAGATGTGGATTCACCCCTCCACTTT.

The V gene is TRBV9, the J gene TRBJ1-2; 9 nucleotides match TRBD1. Per the germline V gene, CDR1 is SGDLS and CDR2 is YYNGEE. V dropped 3 bases and J dropped 4; count of bases not matched to a gene: 4. This CDR3 comprises 14 residues. The CDR3 sequence is CASSDLQGAYGYTF. The CDR3 nucleotides read TGTGCCAGCAGCGACTTACAGGGGGCCTATGGCTACACCTTC.

This chain links TRBV29-1 with TRBJ2-1; 8 bases match TRBD2. The germline V gene encodes CDR1 SQVTM and CDR2 ANQGSEA. The CDR3 runs to 12 residues. V trimming: 6 bases; J trimming: 12 bases; junction bases outside the gene matches: 10. The CDR3 DNA reads TGCAGCGTCGCCTTAGCGGGGTGGGGGCAGTTCTTC. Its protein is CSVALAGWGQFF.